A selection of T cell receptor beta chains follows, all from one sample in a study of OX40 agonist ivuxolimab in advanced cancers. Profiling relied on immunoSEQ multiplex PCR, and the TCRdb table lists in-frame clones only, not all of them. The table has about 89,000 clones, approximately 91% seen once. This specimen consisted of CD4+ or CD8+ T cells sorted from blood, obtained in a trial of the OX40 agonist ivuxolimab. These receptors were taken from an adult with an advanced solid tumor such as melanoma, head and neck, liver or kidney cancer. CDR3s include the opening cysteine and the closing phenylalanine or tryptophan.

>TRBJ1-5|TRBV6-5
CASGLGFASNQPQHF
>TRBJ2-1|TRBV5-6
CASSLGTSGGLYNEQFF
>TRBJ2-7|TRBV7-2
CASSATGGNRDEQYF
>TRBJ2-1|TRBV5-1
CASSLALAEGVEQFF
>TRBJ1-1|TRBV19
CASSIQGDTEAFF
>TRBJ2-3|TRBV7-2
CASSLAPDTQYF
>TRBJ1-5|TRBV28
CASSLPDLRGQPQHF
>TRBJ2-1|TRBV18
CASSPGRLTNEQFF
>TRBJ2-7|TRBV7-8
CASSLEAPNEQYF
>TRBJ1-1|TRBV7-9
CASSLRGLNTEAFF
>TRBJ1-5|TRBV28
CASSLTLGQGPQPQHF